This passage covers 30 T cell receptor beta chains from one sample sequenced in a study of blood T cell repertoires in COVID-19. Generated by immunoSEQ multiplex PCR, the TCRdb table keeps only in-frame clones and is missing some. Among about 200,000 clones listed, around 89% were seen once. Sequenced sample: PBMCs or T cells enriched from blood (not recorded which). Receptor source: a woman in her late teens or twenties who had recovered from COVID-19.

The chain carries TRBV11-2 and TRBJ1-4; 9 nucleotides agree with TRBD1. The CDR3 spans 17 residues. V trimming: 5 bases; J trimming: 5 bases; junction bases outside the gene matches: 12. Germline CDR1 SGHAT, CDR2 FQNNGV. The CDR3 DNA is TGTGCCAGCAGCCAACCCATTGGGGGACAGGGAAATGAAAAACTGTTTTTT. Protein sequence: CASSQPIGGQGNEKLFF.

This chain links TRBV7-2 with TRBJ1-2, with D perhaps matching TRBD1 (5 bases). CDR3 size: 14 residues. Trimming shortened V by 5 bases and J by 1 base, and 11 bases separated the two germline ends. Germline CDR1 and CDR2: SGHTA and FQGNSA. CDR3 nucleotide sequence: TGTGCCAGCAGCCCCTTCAGGGATAACTATGGCTACACCTTC. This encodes CASSPFRDNYGYTF. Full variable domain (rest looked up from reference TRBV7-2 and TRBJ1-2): GAGVSQSPSNKVTEKGKDVELRCDPISGHTALYWYRQSLGQGLEFLIYFQGNSAPDKSGLPSDRFSAERTGGSVSTLTIQRTQQEDSAVYLCASSPFRDNYGYTFGSGTRLTVV.

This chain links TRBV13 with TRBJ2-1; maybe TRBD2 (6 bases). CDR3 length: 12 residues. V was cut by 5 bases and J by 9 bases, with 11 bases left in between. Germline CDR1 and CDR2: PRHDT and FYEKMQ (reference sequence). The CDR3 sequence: CASSLPGSEQFF. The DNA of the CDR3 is TGTGCCAGCAGCCTCCCCGGGAGTGAGCAGTTCTTC.

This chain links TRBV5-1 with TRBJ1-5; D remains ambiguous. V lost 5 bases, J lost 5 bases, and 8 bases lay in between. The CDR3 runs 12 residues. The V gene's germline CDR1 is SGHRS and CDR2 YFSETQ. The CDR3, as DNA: TGCGCCAGCAGGGAAGGAGATCAGCCCCAGCATTTT. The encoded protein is CASREGDQPQHF.

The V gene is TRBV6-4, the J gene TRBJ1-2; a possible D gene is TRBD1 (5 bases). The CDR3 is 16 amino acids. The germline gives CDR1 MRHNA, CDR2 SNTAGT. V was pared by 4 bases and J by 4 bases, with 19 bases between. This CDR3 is CASSVSLGTTPYGYTF. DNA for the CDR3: TGTGCCAGCAGTGTTTCTTTGGGGACTACACCCTATGGCTACACCTTC.

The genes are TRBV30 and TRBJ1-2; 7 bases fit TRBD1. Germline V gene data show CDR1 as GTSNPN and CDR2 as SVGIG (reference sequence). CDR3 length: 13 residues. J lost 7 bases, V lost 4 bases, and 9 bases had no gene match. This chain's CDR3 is CAWTSTGTLGYTF. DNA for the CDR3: TGTGCCTGGACCTCGACAGGGACGCTTGGCTACACCTTC.

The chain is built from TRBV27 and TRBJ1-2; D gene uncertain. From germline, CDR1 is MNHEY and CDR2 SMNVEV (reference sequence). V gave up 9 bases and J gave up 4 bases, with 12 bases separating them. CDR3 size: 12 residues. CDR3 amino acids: CASFEEGYGYTF. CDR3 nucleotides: TGTGCCAGTTTCGAGGAGGGCTATGGCTACACCTTC.

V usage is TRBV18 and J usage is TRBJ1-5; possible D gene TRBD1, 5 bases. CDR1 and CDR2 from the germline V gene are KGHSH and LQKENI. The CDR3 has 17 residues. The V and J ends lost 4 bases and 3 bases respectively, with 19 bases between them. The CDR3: CASSRPLLDRYNQPQHF. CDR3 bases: TGTGCCAGCTCACGGCCCCTATTAGACAGATACAATCAGCCCCAGCATTTT. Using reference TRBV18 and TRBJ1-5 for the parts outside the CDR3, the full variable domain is NAGVMQNPRHLVRRRGQEARLRCSPMKGHSHVYWYRQLPEEGLKFMVYLQKENIIDESGMPKERFSAEFPKEGPSILRIQQVVRGDSAAYFCASSRPLLDRYNQPQHFGDGTRLSIL.

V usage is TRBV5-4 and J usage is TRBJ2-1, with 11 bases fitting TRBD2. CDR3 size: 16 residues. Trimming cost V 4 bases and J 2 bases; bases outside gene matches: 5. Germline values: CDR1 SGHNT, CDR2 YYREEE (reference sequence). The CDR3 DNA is TGTGCCAGCAGCGCCGGACTAGCGGGCACCTACAATGAGCAGTTCTTC. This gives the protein CASSAGLAGTYNEQFF.

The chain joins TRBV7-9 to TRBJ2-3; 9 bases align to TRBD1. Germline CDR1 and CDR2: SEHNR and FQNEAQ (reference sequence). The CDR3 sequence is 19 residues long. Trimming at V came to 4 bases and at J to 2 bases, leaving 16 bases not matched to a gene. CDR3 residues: CASSSSTGTGTYSTDTQYF. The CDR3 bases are TGTGCCAGCAGCTCCTCGACCGGGACAGGGACATACTCCACAGATACGCAGTATTTT.

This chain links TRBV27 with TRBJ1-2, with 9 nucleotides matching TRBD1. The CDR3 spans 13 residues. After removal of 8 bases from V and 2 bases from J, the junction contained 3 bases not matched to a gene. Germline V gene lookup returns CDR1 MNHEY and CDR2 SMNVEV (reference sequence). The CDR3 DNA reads TGTGCCAGCGGGGACAGGGCAAACTATGGCTACACCTTC. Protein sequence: CASGDRANYGYTF.

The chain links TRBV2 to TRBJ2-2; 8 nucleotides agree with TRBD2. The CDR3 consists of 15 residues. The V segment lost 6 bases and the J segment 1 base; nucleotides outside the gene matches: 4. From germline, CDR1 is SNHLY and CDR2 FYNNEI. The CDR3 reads CASRWSGGNTGELFF. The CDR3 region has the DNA TGTGCCAGCAGGTGGAGCGGGGGGAACACCGGGGAGCTGTTTTTT.

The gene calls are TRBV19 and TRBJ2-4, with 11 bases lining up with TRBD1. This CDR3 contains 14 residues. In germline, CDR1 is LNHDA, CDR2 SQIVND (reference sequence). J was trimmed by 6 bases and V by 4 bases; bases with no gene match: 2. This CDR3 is CASSTGTGGNIQYF. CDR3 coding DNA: TGTGCCAGTAGTACCGGGACAGGGGGAAACATTCAGTACTTC.

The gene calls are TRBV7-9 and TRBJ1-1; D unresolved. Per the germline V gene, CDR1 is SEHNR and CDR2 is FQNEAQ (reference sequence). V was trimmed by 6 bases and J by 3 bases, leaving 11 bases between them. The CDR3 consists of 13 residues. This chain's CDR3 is CASSRGRDTEAFF. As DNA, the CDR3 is TGTGCCAGCAGTCGTGGGAGGGACACTGAAGCTTTCTTT.

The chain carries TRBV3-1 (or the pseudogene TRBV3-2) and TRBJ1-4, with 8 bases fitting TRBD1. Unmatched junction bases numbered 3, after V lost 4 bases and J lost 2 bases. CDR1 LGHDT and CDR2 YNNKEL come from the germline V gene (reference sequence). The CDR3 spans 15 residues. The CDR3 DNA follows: TGTGCCAGCAGCCTTAGACAGGGGACTAATGAAAAACTGTTTTTT. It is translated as CASSLRQGTNEKLFF.

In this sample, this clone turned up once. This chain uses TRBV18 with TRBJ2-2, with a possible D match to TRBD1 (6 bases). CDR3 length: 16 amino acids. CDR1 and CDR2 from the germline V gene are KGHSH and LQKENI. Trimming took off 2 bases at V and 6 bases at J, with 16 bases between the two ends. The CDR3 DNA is TGTGCCAGCTCACCATTGGGGCAGGGGTCGTCCGGGGAGCTGTTTTTT. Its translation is CASSPLGQGSSGELFF.

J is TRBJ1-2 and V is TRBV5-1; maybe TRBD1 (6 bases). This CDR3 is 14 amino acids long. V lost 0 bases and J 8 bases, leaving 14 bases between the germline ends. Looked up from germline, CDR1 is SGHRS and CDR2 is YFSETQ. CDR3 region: CASSLARGSEGYTF. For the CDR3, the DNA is TGCGCCAGCAGCTTGGCCAGGGGATCGGAAGGCTACACCTTC.

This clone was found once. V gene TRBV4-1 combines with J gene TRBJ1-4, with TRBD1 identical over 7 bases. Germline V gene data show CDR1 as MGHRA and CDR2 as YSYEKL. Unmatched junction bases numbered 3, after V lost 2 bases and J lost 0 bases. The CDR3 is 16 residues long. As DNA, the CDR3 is TGCGCCAGCAGCCAACGGGACAGCTCAACTAATGAAAAACTGTTTTTT. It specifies CASSQRDSSTNEKLFF.

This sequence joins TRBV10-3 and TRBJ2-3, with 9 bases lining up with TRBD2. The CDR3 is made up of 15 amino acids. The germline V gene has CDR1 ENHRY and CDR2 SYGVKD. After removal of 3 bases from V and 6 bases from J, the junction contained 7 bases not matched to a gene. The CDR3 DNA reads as TGTGCCATCAGTGATCTGCGGGGGGGCCGGGATACGCAGTATTTT. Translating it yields CAISDLRGGRDTQYF.

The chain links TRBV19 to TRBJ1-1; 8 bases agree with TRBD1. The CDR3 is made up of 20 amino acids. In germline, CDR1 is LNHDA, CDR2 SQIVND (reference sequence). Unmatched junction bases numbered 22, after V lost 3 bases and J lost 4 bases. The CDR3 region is CASSIPTWRQGRRRSTEAFF. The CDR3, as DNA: TGTGCCAGTAGTATCCCTACCTGGCGACAGGGGCGGAGACGGAGCACTGAAGCTTTCTTT.

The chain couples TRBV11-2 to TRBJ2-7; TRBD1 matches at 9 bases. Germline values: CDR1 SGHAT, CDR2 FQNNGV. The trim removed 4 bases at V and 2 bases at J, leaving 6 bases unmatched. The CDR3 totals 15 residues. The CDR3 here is CASSSHRDRAYEQYF. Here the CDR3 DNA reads TGTGCCAGCAGCTCACACCGGGACAGGGCCTACGAGCAGTACTTC.

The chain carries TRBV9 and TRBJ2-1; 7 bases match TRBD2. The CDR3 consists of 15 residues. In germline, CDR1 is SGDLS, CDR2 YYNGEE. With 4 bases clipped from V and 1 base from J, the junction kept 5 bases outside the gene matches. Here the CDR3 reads CASSPGGGSYNEQFF. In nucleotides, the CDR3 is TGTGCCAGCAGCCCTGGGGGGGGGTCCTACAATGAGCAGTTCTTC.

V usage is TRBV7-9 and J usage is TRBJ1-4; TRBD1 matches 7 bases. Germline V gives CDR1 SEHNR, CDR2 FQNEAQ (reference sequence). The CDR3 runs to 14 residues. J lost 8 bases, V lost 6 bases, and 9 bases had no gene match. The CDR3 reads CASSAGGTYEKLFF. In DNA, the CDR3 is TGTGCCAGCAGTGCAGGGGGGACGTACGAAAAACTGTTTTTT.

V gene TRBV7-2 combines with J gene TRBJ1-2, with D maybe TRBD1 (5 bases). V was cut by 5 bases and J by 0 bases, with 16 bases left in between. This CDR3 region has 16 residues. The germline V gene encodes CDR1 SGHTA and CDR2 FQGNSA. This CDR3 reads CASSQGAVGANYGYTF. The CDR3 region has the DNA TGTGCCAGCAGCCAAGGGGCAGTTGGAGCTAACTATGGCTACACCTTC.

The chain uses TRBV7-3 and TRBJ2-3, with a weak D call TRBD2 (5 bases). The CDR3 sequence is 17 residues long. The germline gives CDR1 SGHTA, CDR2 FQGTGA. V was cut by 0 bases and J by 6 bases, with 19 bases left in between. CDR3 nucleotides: TGTGCCAGCAGCTTAACGGGAGCGTCGTGGGGAGTGGATACGCAGTATTTT. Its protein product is CASSLTGASWGVDTQYF.

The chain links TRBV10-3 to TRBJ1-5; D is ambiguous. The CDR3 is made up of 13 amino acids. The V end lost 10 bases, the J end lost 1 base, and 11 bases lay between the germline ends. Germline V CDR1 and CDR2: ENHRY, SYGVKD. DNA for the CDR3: TGTGCCAGTAAAGGCAGGAGCAATCAGCCCCAGCATTTT. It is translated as CASKGRSNQPQHF.

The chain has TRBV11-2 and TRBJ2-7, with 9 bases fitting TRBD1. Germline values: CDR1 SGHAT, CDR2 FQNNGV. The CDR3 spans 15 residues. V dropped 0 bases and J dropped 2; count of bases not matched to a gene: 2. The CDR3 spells CASSLEGTGPYEQYF. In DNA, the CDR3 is TGTGCCAGCAGCTTAGAGGGGACAGGGCCCTACGAGCAGTACTTC.

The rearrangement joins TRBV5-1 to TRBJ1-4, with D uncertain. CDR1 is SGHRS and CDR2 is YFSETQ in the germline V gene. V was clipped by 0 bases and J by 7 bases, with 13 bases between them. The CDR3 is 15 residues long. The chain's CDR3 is CASSLGPREGEKLFF. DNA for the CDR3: TGCGCCAGCAGCTTGGGACCTAGGGAGGGTGAAAAACTGTTTTTT. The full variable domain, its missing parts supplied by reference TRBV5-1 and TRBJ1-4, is KAGVTQTPRYLIKTRGQQVTLSCSPISGHRSVSWYQQTPGQGLQFLFEYFSETQRNKGNFPGRFSGRQFSNSRSEMNVSTLELGDSALYLCASSLGPREGEKLFFGSGTQLSVL.

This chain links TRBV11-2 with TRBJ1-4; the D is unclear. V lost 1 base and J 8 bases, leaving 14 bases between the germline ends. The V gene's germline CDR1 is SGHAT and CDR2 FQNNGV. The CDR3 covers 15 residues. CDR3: CASSLGESGVEKLFF. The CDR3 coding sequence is TGTGCCAGCAGCTTAGGTGAGTCCGGTGTAGAAAAACTGTTTTTT.

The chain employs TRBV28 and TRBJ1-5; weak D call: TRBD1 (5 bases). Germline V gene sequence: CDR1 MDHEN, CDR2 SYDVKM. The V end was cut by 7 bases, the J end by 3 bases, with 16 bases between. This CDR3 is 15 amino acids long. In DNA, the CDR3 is TGTGCCAGCACCCCCTGGGGCAGGGTCAATCAGCCCCAGCATTTT. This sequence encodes CASTPWGRVNQPQHF.